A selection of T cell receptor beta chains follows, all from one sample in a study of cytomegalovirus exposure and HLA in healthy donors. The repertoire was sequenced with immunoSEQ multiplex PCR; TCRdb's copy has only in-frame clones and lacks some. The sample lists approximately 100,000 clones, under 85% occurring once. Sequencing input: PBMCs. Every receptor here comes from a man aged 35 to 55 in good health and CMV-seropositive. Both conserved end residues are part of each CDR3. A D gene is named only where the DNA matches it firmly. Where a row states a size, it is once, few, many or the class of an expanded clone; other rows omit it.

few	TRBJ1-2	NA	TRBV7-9	CASSAHLRGNRDGYTF	TGTGCCAGCAGTGCCCACCTTCGGGGGAATAGAGATGGCTACACCTTC
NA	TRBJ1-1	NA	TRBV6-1	CASSPTQLNTEAFF	TGTGCCAGCAGTCCCACCCAGTTGAACACTGAAGCTTTCTTT
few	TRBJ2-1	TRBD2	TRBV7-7	CASSLGRWPSGAYNEQFF	TGTGCTAGCAGCTTAGGTCGGTGGCCTAGCGGGGCCTACAATGAGCAGTTCTTC
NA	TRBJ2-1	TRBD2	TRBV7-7	CASSLARGSSYNEQFF	TGTGCTAGCAGCTTAGCGCGCGGGAGCTCCTACAATGAGCAGTTCTTC
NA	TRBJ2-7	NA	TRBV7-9	CASTSQRARRQYF	TGTGCCAGCACCTCCCAGAGGGCGAGGAGGCAGTACTTC
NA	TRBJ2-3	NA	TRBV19	CASSIQRTQYF	TGTGCCAGTAGTATACAGCGGACCCAGTATTTT
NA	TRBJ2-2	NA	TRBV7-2	CASSLVRGVNTGELFF	TGTGCCAGCAGCTTAGTCAGGGGGGTGAACACCGGGGAGCTGTTTTTT
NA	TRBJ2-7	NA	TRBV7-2	CASSGRQNTYEQYF	TGTGCCAGCAGCGGAAGACAGAACACCTACGAGCAGTACTTC
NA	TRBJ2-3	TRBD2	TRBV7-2	CASSLPGLQAYF	TGTGCCAGCAGCTTGCCGGGACTACAGGCGTATTTT
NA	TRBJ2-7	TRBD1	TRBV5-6	CASSLETGVGEQYF	TGTGCCAGCAGCTTGGAGACAGGGGTCGGCGAGCAGTACTTC
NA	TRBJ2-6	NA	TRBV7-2	CASSFVRNSGANGLTF	TGTGCCAGCAGCTTCGTCAGAAACTCTGGGGCCAACGGCCTGACTTTC
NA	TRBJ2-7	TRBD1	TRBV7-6	CASSPRTGAYEQYF	TGTGCCAGCAGCCCGAGGACAGGGGCCTACGAGCAGTACTTC
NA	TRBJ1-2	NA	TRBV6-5	CASSYSRNYGYTF	TGTGCCAGCAGTTACTCCCGGAACTATGGCTACACCTTC
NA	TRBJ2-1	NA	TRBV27	CATQADGSYNEQFF	TGTGCCACACAGGCCGACGGCTCCTACAATGAGCAGTTCTTC
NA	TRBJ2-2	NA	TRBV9	CASSVPGGAGELFF	TGTGCCAGCAGCGTCCCCGGGGGAGCCGGGGAGCTGTTTTTT
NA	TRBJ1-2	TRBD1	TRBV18	CASSPDLPGQGYGYTF	TGTGCCAGCTCACCGGACCTACCCGGACAGGGTTATGGCTACACCTTC
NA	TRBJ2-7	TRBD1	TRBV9	CASSERTGVGYEQYF	TGTGCCAGCAGCGAACGGACAGGGGTAGGGTACGAGCAGTACTTC
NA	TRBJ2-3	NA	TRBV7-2	CASSLGVGNTDTQYF	TGTGCCAGCAGCTTAGGGGTGGGCAACACAGATACGCAGTATTTT
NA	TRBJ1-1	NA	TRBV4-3	CASSKTFELNTEAFF	TGCGCCAGCAGCAAGACATTTGAACTGAACACTGAAGCTTTCTTT
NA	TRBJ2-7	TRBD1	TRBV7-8	CASSPDRATYEQYF	TGTGCCAGCAGCCCAGACAGGGCCACCTACGAGCAGTACTTC
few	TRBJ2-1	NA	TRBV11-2	CASSSGGLNEQFF	TGTGCCAGCAGCAGTGGGGGCCTCAATGAGCAGTTCTTC
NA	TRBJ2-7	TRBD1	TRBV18	CASSPGQGNFEQYF	TGTGCCAGCTCACCAGGACAGGGTAATTTCGAGCAGTACTTC
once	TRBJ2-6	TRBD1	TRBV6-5	CASSSDRAGANVLTF	TGTGCCAGCAGTTCCGACAGGGCTGGGGCCAACGTCCTGACTTTC
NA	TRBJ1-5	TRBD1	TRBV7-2	CASSLGTGGNQPQHF	TGTGCCAGCAGCTTAGGGACAGGGGGTAATCAGCCCCAGCATTTT
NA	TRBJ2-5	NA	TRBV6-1	CASSVYGETQYF	TGTGCCAGCAGTGTATACGGAGAGACCCAGTACTTC
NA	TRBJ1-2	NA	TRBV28	CASQFPLALGGYTF	TGTGCCAGCCAATTCCCCCTAGCCTTAGGTGGCTACACCTTC
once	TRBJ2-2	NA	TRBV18	CASSSGPYTGELFF	TGTGCCAGCTCCTCAGGGCCGTACACCGGGGAGCTGTTTTTT
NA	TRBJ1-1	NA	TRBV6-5	CASSYSVEAFF	TGTGCCAGCAGTTATAGCGTTGAAGCTTTCTTT
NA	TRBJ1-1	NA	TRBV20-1	CSARQDTEAFF	TGCAGTGCTAGACAGGACACTGAAGCTTTCTTT
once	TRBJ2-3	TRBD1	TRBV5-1	CASSLAVTGADTQYF	TGCGCCAGCAGCTTGGCCGTTACAGGGGCAGATACGCAGTATTTT
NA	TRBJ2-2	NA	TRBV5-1	CASSWTAGDVGELFF	TGCGCCAGCAGCTGGACGGCAGGGGATGTCGGGGAGCTGTTTTTT
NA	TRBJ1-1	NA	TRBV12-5	CASGFGTAMNTEAFF	TGTGCTAGTGGTTTCGGGACTGCCATGAACACTGAAGCTTTCTTT
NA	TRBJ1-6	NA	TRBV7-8	CASSGNDRSNSPLHF	TGTGCCAGCAGCGGAAACGACAGGTCAAATTCACCCCTCCACTTT
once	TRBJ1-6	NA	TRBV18	CASSIGQSNSPLHF	TGTGCCAGCTCAATAGGACAGAGTAATTCACCCCTCCACTTT
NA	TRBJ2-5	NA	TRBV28	CASSPDPDSEETQYF	TGTGCCAGCAGTCCGGACCCGGACAGTGAAGAGACCCAGTACTTC
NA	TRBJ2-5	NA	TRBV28	CASSSNLGTQYF	TGTGCCAGCAGTTCCAATCTCGGGACCCAGTACTTC
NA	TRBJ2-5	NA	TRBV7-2	CASSLTRRETQYF	TGTGCCAGCAGCTTAACACGGAGGGAGACCCAGTACTTC
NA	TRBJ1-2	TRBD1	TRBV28	CASSLGTAANYGYTF	TGTGCCAGCAGTTTAGGGACAGCGGCTAACTATGGCTACACCTTC
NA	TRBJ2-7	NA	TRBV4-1	CASSQDRGAASGYEQYF	TGCGCCAGCAGCCAAGATCGGGGGGCAGCTTCGGGCTACGAGCAGTACTTC
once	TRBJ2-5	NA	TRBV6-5	CASTPGIQETQYF	TGTGCCAGCACCCCGGGGATCCAAGAGACCCAGTACTTC